Only one count was recorded for the clone carrying this T cell receptor (beta chain). This specimen comes from a study of cytomegalovirus exposure and HLA in healthy donors. V lost 6 bases to trimming and J lost 1 base, with 15 bases between them. This CDR3 contains 14 residues. Germline-derived CDR1 and CDR2 are SQVTM and ANQGSEA. The PCR had 60 Vbeta and 13 Jbeta primers. Produced via immunoSEQ multiplex PCR; TCRdb's table is partial and in-frame only. Among some 160,000 clones, 70% to 85% were seen once, and the ten largest hold around 6%. This clonotype was sampled from a man in his fifties in good health and CMV-seropositive. Sequencing was performed on PBMCs. J is TRBJ2-5 and V is TRBV29-1; D perhaps matches TRBD2 (7 bases). CDR3 nucleotide sequence: TGCAGCGTCCCTAAGGGGGAGGGCCAAGAGACCCAGTACTTC. As protein: CSVPKGEGQETQYF.